One and the same sample provided the 30 T cell receptor beta chains below, sequenced in a study of CD8+ T cells in alopecia areata. Sequencing templates came from extracted RNA that was reverse transcribed into cDNA. Method: immunoSEQ multiplex PCR; TCRdb's copy keeps in-frame clones and lacks some. The sample has some 180,000 clones, around 63% seen once. The specimen comprised CD4+ T cells sorted from blood, sampled at week 0. These receptors were obtained from a human donor with alopecia areata.

The gene calls are TRBV15 and TRBJ1-6, with no clear D. Germline V gene sequence: CDR1 LNHNV, CDR2 YYDKDF (reference sequence). The CDR3 contains 15 residues. Trimming took 0 bases from V and 4 from J, leaving 7 bases between them. The CDR3, as DNA: TGTGCCACCAGCAGAGACAGCCTTTATAATTCACCCCTCCACTTT. Its protein product is CATSRDSLYNSPLHF. The full variable domain, with the rest looked up from reference TRBV15 and TRBJ1-6, is DAMVIQNPRYQVTQFGKPVTLSCSQTLNHNVMYWYQQKSSQAPKLLFHYYDKDFNNEADTPDNFQSRRPNTSFCFLDIRSPGLGDTAMYLCATSRDSLYNSPLHFGNGTRLTVT.

The rearrangement uses TRBV29-1 and TRBJ1-6; TRBD1 might be the D (6 bases). CDR3 length equals 12 residues. Germline V gives CDR1 SQVTM, CDR2 ANQGSEA. The CDR3 nucleotides are TGCAGGGTGGCAGGGGTTCGCTCACCCCTCCACTTT. It specifies CRVAGVRSPLHF.

The chain is built from TRBV10-3 and TRBJ1-1; 7 nucleotides align to TRBD1. Trimming cost V 5 bases and J 0 bases; bases outside gene matches: 3. This CDR3 is built from 14 residues. Germline CDR1 ENHRY, CDR2 SYGVKD. CDR3 loop: CAISPGTVNTEAFF. DNA of the CDR3: TGTGCCATCAGTCCTGGGACAGTGAACACTGAAGCTTTCTTT.

CDR3 in amino acids: CAWRAGSYGYTF. In DNA, the CDR3 is TGTGCCTGGAGGGCAGGAAGCTATGGCTACACCTTC. V and J are TRBV30 and TRBJ1-2; D not certain. The CDR3 has 12 amino acids. The germline V and J ends were trimmed by 3 bases and 4 bases, with 9 bases remaining between them. From germline, CDR1 is GTSNPN and CDR2 SVGIG (reference sequence). Full variable domain (outside the CDR3, taken from reference TRBV30 and TRBJ1-2): SQTIHQWPATLVQPVGSPLSLECTVEGTSNPNLYWYRQAAGRGLQLLFYSVGIGQISSEVPQNLSASRPQDRQFILSSKKLLLSDSGFYLCAWRAGSYGYTFGSGTRLTVV.

This chain joins TRBV7-8 and TRBJ1-6, with D possibly matching TRBD1 (5 bases). The CDR3 contains 15 residues. Between the trimmed V and J ends, which lost 5 bases and 9 bases, there was a span of 17 bases. Germline V gene data show CDR1 as SGHVS and CDR2 as FQNEAQ. The CDR3 nucleotides read TGTGCCAGCAGCCCACCGGGGACCTTGGGTTCACCCCTCCACTTT. Amino acid sequence: CASSPPGTLGSPLHF.

This clone was seen a few times. The chain uses TRBV10-3 and TRBJ1-1, with a possible D match to TRBD1 (5 bases). The V end lost 6 bases, the J end lost 1 base, and 12 bases lay between the germline ends. The germline gives CDR1 ENHRY, CDR2 SYGVKD. CDR3 length: 14 residues. The CDR3 DNA sequence: TGTGCCATCAGGGAGACAGTTACGAACACTGAAGCTTTCTTT. Its translation is CAIRETVTNTEAFF.

This clone was observed a few times. Other DNA sequences in this specimen translate into the identical CDR3. The CDR3 DNA is TGTGCCAGCAGCTTAGGCCCAAGAACCTACGAGCAGTACTTC. It yields the protein CASSLGPRTYEQYF. This chain joins TRBV7-2 and TRBJ2-7; D ambiguous. Deletions cut 1 base from V and 2 bases from J, with 9 bases between. The V gene's germline CDR1 is SGHTA and CDR2 FQGNSA. This CDR3 is 14 amino acids long.

V is TRBV2 and J is TRBJ2-5, with D perhaps TRBD1 or TRBD2 (5 bases each). Per germline, CDR1 SNHLY and CDR2 FYNNEI. The V end was cut by 0 bases, the J end by 9 bases, with 14 bases between. The CDR3 spans 14 residues. The CDR3 here is CASSEAAFLGAQYF. Here the CDR3 DNA reads TGTGCCAGCAGTGAAGCTGCTTTCTTGGGGGCCCAGTACTTC.

This rearrangement joins TRBV7-3 to TRBJ2-1; unclear D gene. V lost 2 bases and J 6 bases, leaving 20 bases between the germline ends. The CDR3 has 17 residues. CDR1 and CDR2 (germline): SGHTA, FQGTGA. CDR3 bases: TGTGCCAGCAGCTTACGGGCCCCGGAATGGGATCGCAATGAGCAGTTCTTC. Protein: CASSLRAPEWDRNEQFF.

In nucleotides, the CDR3 is TGTGCCAGCAGTGAAAGGGAGCGGGGCTATGGCTACACCTTC. Translation: CASSERERGYGYTF. The chain recombines TRBV25-1 with TRBJ1-2; D gene uncertain. CDR1 and CDR2 from the germline V gene are MGHDK and SYGVNS. This CDR3 has 14 amino acids. The germline V and J ends were trimmed by 2 bases and 4 bases, with 11 bases remaining between them.

This clone was counted only a few times. V gene TRBV7-2 combines with J gene TRBJ2-1; no firm D call. Trimming removed 5 bases from V and 0 bases from J, with 8 bases in between. CDR1 is SGHTA, CDR2 FQGNSA, per germline. The CDR3 runs 14 residues. The CDR3 DNA reads as TGTGCCAGCAGCCTCATGAGCTCCTACAATGAGCAGTTCTTC. It specifies CASSLMSSYNEQFF.

The CDR3 here is CASSVMNTEAFF. The CDR3 DNA is TGTGCCAGCAGTGTGATGAACACTGAAGCTTTCTTT. This sequence joins TRBV2 and TRBJ1-1; D is undetermined. The germline gives CDR1 SNHLY, CDR2 FYNNEI. This CDR3 spans 12 amino acids. V lost 4 bases to trimming and J lost 0 bases, with 3 bases between them. Looking up the rest from reference TRBV2 and TRBJ1-1 gives the full variable domain: EPEVTQTPSHQVTQMGQEVILRCVPISNHLYFYWYRQILGQKVEFLVSFYNNEISEKSEIFDDQFSVERPDGSNFTLKIRSTKLEDSAMYFCASSVMNTEAFFGQGTRLTVV.

For the CDR3, the DNA is TGCGCCAGCAGCTTGGGACAGGCCTCCTACGAGCAGTACTTC. It codes for CASSLGQASYEQYF. V gene TRBV5-1 combines with J gene TRBJ2-7, with a tentative D call TRBD1 (6 bases). Trimming took off 0 bases at V and 0 bases at J, with 7 bases between the two ends. Germline values: CDR1 SGHRS, CDR2 YFSETQ. This CDR3 comprises 14 residues.

The rearrangement joins TRBV30 to TRBJ1-4; 9 nucleotides align to TRBD1. Germline V gene sequence: CDR1 GTSNPN, CDR2 SVGIG (reference sequence). Trimming cost V 7 bases and J 5 bases; bases outside gene matches: 8. CDR3 size: 14 residues. Here the CDR3 DNA reads TGTGCCTCAACTCCCGGGACAGGGAATGAAAAACTGTTTTTT. It codes for CASTPGTGNEKLFF.

The V and J genes are TRBV7-9 and TRBJ2-7, with a weak D call TRBD1 (5 bases). The CDR3 has 12 amino acids. Germline V gives CDR1 SEHNR, CDR2 FQNEAQ (reference sequence). The CDR3 nucleotides are TGTGCGACAGCCACCCAGGCCTACGAGCAGTACTTC. It encodes CATATQAYEQYF.

The chain combines TRBV7-8 with TRBJ1-4; no reliable D call. The V gene lost 1 base and the J gene lost 0 bases, with 15 bases spanning the gap. This CDR3 spans 18 amino acids. Germline values: CDR1 SGHVS, CDR2 FQNEAQ. CDR3: CASSLEAGIDPTNEKLFF. The DNA of the CDR3 is TGTGCCAGCAGCTTAGAGGCAGGCATAGACCCAACTAATGAAAAACTGTTTTTT.

This chain uses TRBV27 with TRBJ1-4, with TRBD1 matching over 7 bases. This CDR3 is built from 15 residues. V shed 7 bases, J shed 0 bases, and the junction held 5 bases outside the gene matches. Germline V gene data show CDR1 as MNHEY and CDR2 as SMNVEV (reference sequence). CDR3 in DNA: TGTGCCAGCAAAGCAGGGGGACCAACTAATGAAAAACTGTTTTTT. It codes for CASKAGGPTNEKLFF.

This chain connects TRBV29-1 to TRBJ2-3; 10 bases are shared with TRBD1. Germline assignment: CDR1 SQVTM and CDR2 ANQGSEA. The V and J ends lost 2 bases and 5 bases, in that order; junction bases with no gene match: 4. CDR3 size: 14 residues. In nucleotides, the CDR3 is TGCAGCGTTGAATCGGACAGGGGGATAGATACGCAGTATTTT. Residues: CSVESDRGIDTQYF.

The CDR3 protein is CAIRDRDNTDTQYF. CDR3 DNA: TGTGCCATCAGAGACAGGGATAACACAGATACGCAGTATTTT. The V gene is TRBV10-3, the J gene TRBJ2-3, with 7 bases aligning to TRBD1. V lost 6 bases to trimming and J lost 2 bases; unmatched junction nucleotides: 5. Per the germline V gene, CDR1 is ENHRY and CDR2 is SYGVKD. The CDR3 is made up of 14 amino acids.

This chain links TRBV5-6 with TRBJ1-2; the match to TRBD1 covers 7 bases. J lost 4 bases, V lost 4 bases, and 7 bases had no gene match. CDR1 SGHDT and CDR2 YYEEEE come from the germline V gene. This CDR3 spans 14 amino acids. The CDR3 region is CASSPIGQVYGYTF. For the CDR3, the DNA is TGTGCCAGCAGCCCTATAGGACAGGTCTATGGCTACACCTTC.

The sample holds a few counts of this clone. The rearrangement links TRBV25-1 to TRBJ2-4; D is perhaps TRBD2 (6 bases). Germline CDR1 is MGHDK and CDR2 is SYGVNS. The ends were cut back, 2 bases at V and 5 bases at J, with 13 bases in the middle. The CDR3 runs 15 residues. The CDR3 nucleotides are TGTGCCAGCAGTGAAGGGGAGACTAGTCAAAACATTCAGTACTTC. Its protein is CASSEGETSQNIQYF.

This clone came up a few times. The chain is built from TRBV9 and TRBJ2-5; D gene unclear. Germline V CDR1 and CDR2: SGDLS, YYNGEE. Trimming removed 0 bases at V and 2 bases at J, with 8 bases between. The CDR3 covers 14 residues. CDR3 nucleotides: TGTGCCAGCAGCGTAGGCAGCCTACAAGAGACCCAGTACTTC. It encodes CASSVGSLQETQYF.

V gene TRBV9 combines with J gene TRBJ2-7, with a possible D match to TRBD1 (6 bases). In germline, CDR1 is SGDLS, CDR2 YYNGEE. V lost 3 bases and J 0 bases, leaving 16 bases between the germline ends. There are 16 residues in the CDR3. CDR3 DNA sequence: TGTGCCAGCAGCGCAAGATCCACAGGGTCCTCCTACGAGCAGTACTTC. Its translation is CASSARSTGSSYEQYF.

V is TRBV5-4 and J is TRBJ2-7; TRBD1 matches 8 bases. J was trimmed by 6 bases and V by 4 bases; bases with no gene match: 6. This CDR3 spans 13 amino acids. CDR1 SGHNT and CDR2 YYREEE come from the germline V gene (reference sequence). The CDR3 DNA sequence: TGTGCCAGCAGCGCGGGACAGGAACCCGAGCAGTACTTC. Protein sequence: CASSAGQEPEQYF.

The rearrangement links TRBV7-8 to TRBJ1-5; D might be TRBD1 (6 bases). Germline assignment: CDR1 SGHVS and CDR2 FQNEAQ. The CDR3 totals 16 residues. Trimming cost V 1 base and J 4 bases, with 14 bases left between them. In DNA form, the CDR3 reads TGTGCCAGCAGCTTAGTAGCTCGGGGGGCGAATCAGCCCCAGCATTTT. It is translated as CASSLVARGANQPQHF.

This chain uses TRBV4-3 with TRBJ1-2; 7 bases agree with TRBD1. With 3 bases clipped from V and 7 bases from J, the junction kept 11 bases outside the gene matches. Germline V gives CDR1 LGHNA, CDR2 YSLEER. The CDR3 has 15 residues. CDR3 protein: CASSQAGKGAVGYTF. As DNA, the CDR3 is TGCGCCAGCAGCCAGGCGGGGAAGGGGGCTGTTGGCTACACCTTC.

This chain joins TRBV7-2 and TRBJ2-2; no reliable D call. Deletions cut 2 bases from V and 7 bases from J, with 5 bases between. The CDR3 contains 12 residues. Germline V CDR1 and CDR2: SGHTA, FQGNSA. CDR3 nucleotide sequence: TGTGCCAGCAGCTTATTGAACGGGGAGCTGTTTTTT. Protein: CASSLLNGELFF.

The gene calls are TRBV11-1 and TRBJ2-7, with 12 positions matching TRBD2. CDR1 and CDR2 from the germline V gene are SGHAT and FQDESV (reference sequence). V lost 4 bases and J lost 3; bases outside the gene matches: 4. CDR3 length: 15 residues. The CDR3 nucleotides read TGTGCCAGCAGCTCCCTAGCGGGGGGGCTCTACGAGCAGTACTTC. It yields the protein CASSSLAGGLYEQYF.

V and J are TRBV9 and TRBJ2-5, with 7 bases matching TRBD2. The length of the CDR3 is 15 residues. The germline gives CDR1 SGDLS, CDR2 YYNGEE. The trim removed 0 bases at V and 4 bases at J, leaving 6 bases unmatched. The CDR3 coding sequence is TGTGCCAGCAGCGTAGGGGGAGGGAATCGAGAGACCCAGTACTTC. This translates into CASSVGGGNRETQYF.

The V call is TRBV7-9, the J call TRBJ2-5; 7 nucleotides agree with TRBD2. The germline V gene encodes CDR1 SEHNR and CDR2 FQNEAQ (reference sequence). The CDR3 loop spans 13 amino acids. The V and J ends lost 7 bases and 0 bases, in that order; junction bases with no gene match: 2. CDR3 coding DNA: TGTGCCAGCATCGGGGGGAACCAAGAGACCCAGTACTTC. Amino acids: CASIGGNQETQYF.